This entry describes one T cell receptor (beta chain). Its antigen is currently unknown. These data come from a study of T cell responses to AZD1222 COVID-19 vaccine. Study results and caveats: Recipients of AZD1222 seropositive at baseline numbered only 6 or 7. Reports say nearly half of spike-specific TCRs go after unmutated variant regions.

The method was immunoSEQ multiplex PCR; TCRdb's version includes in-frame clones alone and lacks a portion of them. The sample yields under 70,000 clones, around 80% seen once. This CDR3 contains 17 residues. Losses at the gene ends were 0 bases for V and 7 bases for J; bases not matched to a gene: 12. Germline V CDR1 and CDR2: MGHRA, YSYEKL. The chain combines TRBV4-1 with TRBJ2-3; 8 positions agree with TRBD2. The receptor's source is an adult who received the AZD1222 COVID-19 vaccine. The sample here was peripheral blood, taken 28 days after the second AZD1222 dose. Written as DNA, the CDR3 is TGCGCCAGCAGCCAAGACTGGCCGGGGGGGCCTTCAAATACGCAGTATTTT. This translates into CASSQDWPGGPSNTQYF.